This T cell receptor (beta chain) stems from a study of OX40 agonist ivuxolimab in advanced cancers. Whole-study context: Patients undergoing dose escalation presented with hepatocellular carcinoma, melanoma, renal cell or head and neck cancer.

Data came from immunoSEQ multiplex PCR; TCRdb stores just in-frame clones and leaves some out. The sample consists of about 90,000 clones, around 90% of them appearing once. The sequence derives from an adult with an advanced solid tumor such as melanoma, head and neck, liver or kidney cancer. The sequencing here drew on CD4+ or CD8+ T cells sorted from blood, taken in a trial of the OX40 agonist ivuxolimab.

This CDR3 is CASSSYAATGEGEQYF. DNA of the CDR3: TGTGCCAGCAGTTCTTATGCAGCGACAGGGGAAGGCGAGCAGTACTTC. This chain uses TRBV28 with TRBJ2-7; 8 positions match TRBD1. The CDR3 has 16 residues. With 4 bases clipped from V and 6 bases from J, the junction kept 14 bases outside the gene matches. Germline loops: CDR1 MDHEN, CDR2 SYDVKM. The full variable domain, in which reference TRBV28 and TRBJ2-7 provide the parts outside the CDR3, is DVKVTQSSRYLVKRTGEKVFLECVQDMDHENMFWYRQDPGLGLRLIYFSYDVKMKEKGDIPEGYSVSREKKERFSLILESASTNQTSMYLCASSSYAATGEGEQYFGPGTRLTVT.